This T cell receptor (beta chain) was identified during a study of early T cells in non-severe SARS-CoV-2 infection. Overall study findings and caveats: Private and CD4 specificities were missed by VDJdb matching, skewed to anti-spike CD8.

This clonotype was detected a few times. Its antigen is as yet unknown. TCRdb re-derived calls from the 5' RACE reads in MiXCR, one entry per CDR3 protein. The sample shows roughly 64,000 distinct CDR3 sequences, roughly 9% of them seen only once. The germline V gene has CDR1 DFQATT and CDR2 SNEGSKA (reference sequence). The CDR3 contains 10 residues. V gave up 6 bases and J gave up 8 bases, with 8 bases separating them. Sequenced material: whole blood, taken at baseline. The gene calls are TRBV20-1 and TRBJ2-1, with a tentative D call TRBD2 (5 bases). This TCR was sampled from an adult who was a healthcare worker with PCR-confirmed SARS-CoV-2 infection or an uninfected control (not recorded which). The CDR3 loop reads CSAAGYEQFF. The DNA for the CDR3 is TGCAGTGCCGCGGGTTATGAGCAGTTCTTC.